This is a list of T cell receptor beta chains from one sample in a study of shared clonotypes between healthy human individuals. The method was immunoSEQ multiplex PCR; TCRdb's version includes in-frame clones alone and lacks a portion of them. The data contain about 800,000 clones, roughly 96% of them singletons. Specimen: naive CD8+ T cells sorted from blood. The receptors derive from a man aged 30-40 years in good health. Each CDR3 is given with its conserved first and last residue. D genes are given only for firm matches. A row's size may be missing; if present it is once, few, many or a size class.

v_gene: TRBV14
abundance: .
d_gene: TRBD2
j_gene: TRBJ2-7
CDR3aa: CASSHLAGRYEQYF
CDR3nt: TGTGCCAGCAGCCACCTAGCGGGAAGGTACGAGCAGTACTTC

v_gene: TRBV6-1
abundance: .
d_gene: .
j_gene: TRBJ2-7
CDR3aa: CASSEAGKLSLLGEQYF
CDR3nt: TGTGCCAGCAGTGAAGCAGGGAAGCTTTCCCTGCTGGGGGAGCAGTACTTC

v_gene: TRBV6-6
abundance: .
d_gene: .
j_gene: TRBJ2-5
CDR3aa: CASSYSWYRETQYF
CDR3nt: TGTGCCAGCAGTTACTCCTGGTACCGGGAGACCCAGTACTTC

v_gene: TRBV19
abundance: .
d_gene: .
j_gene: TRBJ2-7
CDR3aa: CASSMGPGYEQYF
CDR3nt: TGTGCCAGTAGTATGGGGCCAGGCTACGAGCAGTACTTC

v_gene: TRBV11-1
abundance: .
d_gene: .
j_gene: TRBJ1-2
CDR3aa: CASSPPGGHGYTF
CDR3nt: TGTGCCAGCAGCCCCCCCGGCGGGCATGGCTACACCTTC

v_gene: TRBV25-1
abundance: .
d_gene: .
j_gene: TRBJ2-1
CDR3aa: CASSEYGGEQFF
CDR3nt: TGTGCCAGCAGTGAATATGGAGGTGAGCAGTTCTTC

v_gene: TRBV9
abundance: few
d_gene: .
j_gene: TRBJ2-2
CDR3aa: CASSVTDYTGELFF
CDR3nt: TGTGCCAGCAGCGTTACAGACTACACCGGGGAGCTGTTTTTT

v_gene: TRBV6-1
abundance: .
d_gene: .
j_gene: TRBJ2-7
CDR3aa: CASSGPPAYEQYF
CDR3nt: TGTGCCAGCAGTGGGCCCCCTGCCTACGAGCAGTACTTC

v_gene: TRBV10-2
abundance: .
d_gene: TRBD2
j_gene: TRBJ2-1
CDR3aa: CASREEWTSRAEQFF
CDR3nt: TGCGCCAGCAGAGAAGAATGGACTAGTAGGGCTGAGCAGTTCTTC

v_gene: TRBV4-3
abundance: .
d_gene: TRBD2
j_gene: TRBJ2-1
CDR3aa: CASSQDRTSGAYNEQFF
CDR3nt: TGCGCCAGCAGCCAAGACAGAACTAGCGGGGCTTACAATGAGCAGTTCTTC

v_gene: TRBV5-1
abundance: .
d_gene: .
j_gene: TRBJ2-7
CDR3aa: CASSSVQGGSEQYF
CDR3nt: TGCGCCAGCAGCTCGGTACAGGGAGGGAGCGAGCAGTACTTC

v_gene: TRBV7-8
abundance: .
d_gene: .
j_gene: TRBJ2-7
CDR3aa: CASSAGGVSYEQYF
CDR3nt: TGTGCCAGCAGCGCCGGCGGGGTCTCCTACGAGCAGTACTTC

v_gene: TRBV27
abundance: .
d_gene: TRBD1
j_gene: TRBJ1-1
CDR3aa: CASSLLQGPEAFF
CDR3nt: TGTGCCAGCAGTCTCCTACAGGGGCCGGAAGCTTTCTTT

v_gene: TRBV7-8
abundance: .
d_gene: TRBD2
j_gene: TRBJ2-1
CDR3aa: CASSLSGLVLDEQFF
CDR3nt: TGTGCCAGCAGTCTCTCGGGACTAGTATTAGATGAGCAGTTCTTC

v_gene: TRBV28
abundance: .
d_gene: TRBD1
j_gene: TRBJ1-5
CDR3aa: CASSPGGGQPQHF
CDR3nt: TGTGCCAGCAGTCCAGGGGGTGGTCAGCCCCAGCATTTT

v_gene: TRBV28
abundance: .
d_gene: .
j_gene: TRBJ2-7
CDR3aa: CASSLTGYEQYF
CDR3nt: TGTGCCAGCAGTTTAACAGGGTACGAGCAGTACTTC

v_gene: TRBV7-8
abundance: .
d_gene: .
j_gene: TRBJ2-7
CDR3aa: CASSPNYEQYF
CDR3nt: TGTGCCAGCAGCCCTAACTACGAGCAGTACTTC

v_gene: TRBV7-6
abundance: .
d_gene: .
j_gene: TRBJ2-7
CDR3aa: CASSLADDYEQYF
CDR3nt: TGTGCCAGCAGCTTAGCGGATGACTACGAGCAGTACTTC

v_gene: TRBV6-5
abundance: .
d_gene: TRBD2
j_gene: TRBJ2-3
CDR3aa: CASSYWDGRADTQYF
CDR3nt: TGTGCCAGCAGTTACTGGGACGGGAGGGCAGATACGCAGTATTTT

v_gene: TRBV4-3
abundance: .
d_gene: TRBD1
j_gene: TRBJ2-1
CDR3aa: CASSLRQGPYNEQFF
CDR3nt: TGCGCCAGCAGCTTGCGACAGGGCCCCTACAATGAGCAGTTCTTC

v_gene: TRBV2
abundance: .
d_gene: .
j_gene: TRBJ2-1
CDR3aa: CATPGQAYNEQFF
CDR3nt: TGTGCCACCCCGGGACAAGCCTACAATGAGCAGTTCTTC

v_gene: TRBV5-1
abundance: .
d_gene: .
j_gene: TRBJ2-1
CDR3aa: CASSLVINYMNEQFF
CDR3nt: TGCGCCAGCAGCTTGGTCATAAACTATATGAATGAGCAGTTCTTC

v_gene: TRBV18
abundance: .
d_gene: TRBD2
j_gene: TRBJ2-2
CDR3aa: CATSGIAGSGELFF
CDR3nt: TGTGCCACCTCCGGGATAGCGGGATCCGGGGAGCTGTTTTTT

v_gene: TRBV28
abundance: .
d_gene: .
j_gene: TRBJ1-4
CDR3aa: CASSYRKGDEKLFF
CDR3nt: TGTGCCAGCAGTTACAGGAAGGGGGATGAAAAACTGTTTTTT

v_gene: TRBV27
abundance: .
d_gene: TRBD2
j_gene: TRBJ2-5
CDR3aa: CASSLGASGRPETQYF
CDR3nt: TGTGCCAGCAGTTTAGGGGCTAGCGGGAGGCCCGAGACCCAGTACTTC

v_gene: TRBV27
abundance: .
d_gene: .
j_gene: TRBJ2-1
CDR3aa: CASSLSAYNEQFF
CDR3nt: TGTGCCAGCAGTTTAAGTGCCTACAATGAGCAGTTCTTC

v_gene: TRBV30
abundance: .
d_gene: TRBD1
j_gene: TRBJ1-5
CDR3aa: CAWIPQGAGEQPQHF
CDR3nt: TGTGCCTGGATCCCACAGGGGGCCGGCGAACAGCCCCAGCATTTT

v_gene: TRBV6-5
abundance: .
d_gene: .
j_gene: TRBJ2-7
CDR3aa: CASSLARVNYEQYF
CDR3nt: TGTGCCAGCAGTTTAGCGAGGGTTAACTACGAGCAGTACTTC

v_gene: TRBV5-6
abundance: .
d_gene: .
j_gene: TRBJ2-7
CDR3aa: CASSFTGSGEQYF
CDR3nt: TGTGCCAGCAGCTTCACCGGATCGGGCGAGCAGTACTTC

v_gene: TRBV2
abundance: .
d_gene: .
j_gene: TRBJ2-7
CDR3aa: CASRSRAQYEQYF
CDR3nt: TGTGCCAGCCGGAGCAGGGCGCAATACGAGCAGTACTTC

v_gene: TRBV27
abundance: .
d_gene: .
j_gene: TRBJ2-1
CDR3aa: CASSLAGSYNEQFF
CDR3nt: TGTGCCAGCAGTTTAGCGGGAAGTTACAATGAGCAGTTCTTC

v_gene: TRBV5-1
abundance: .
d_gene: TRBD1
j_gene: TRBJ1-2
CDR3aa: CASSLDFPGQGADGYTF
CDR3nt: TGCGCCAGCAGCTTGGATTTCCCGGGACAGGGGGCGGATGGCTACACCTTC

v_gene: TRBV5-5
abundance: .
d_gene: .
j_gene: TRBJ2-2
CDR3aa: CASRSAEVTGELFF
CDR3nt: TGTGCCAGCAGATCAGCGGAGGTCACCGGGGAGCTGTTTTTT

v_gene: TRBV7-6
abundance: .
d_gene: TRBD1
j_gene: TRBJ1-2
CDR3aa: CASSSSDRGFNYGYTF
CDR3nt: TGTGCCAGCAGCTCCTCGGACAGGGGGTTTAACTATGGCTACACCTTC

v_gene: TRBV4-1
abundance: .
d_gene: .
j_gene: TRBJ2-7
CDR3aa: CASSQVNPGSHEQYF
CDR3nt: TGCGCCAGCAGCCAAGTAAACCCGGGGTCCCACGAGCAGTACTTC

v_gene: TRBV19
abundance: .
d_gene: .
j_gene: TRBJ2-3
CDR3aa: CASRWTIGTDTQYF
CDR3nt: TGTGCCAGTAGATGGACTATCGGCACAGATACGCAGTATTTT

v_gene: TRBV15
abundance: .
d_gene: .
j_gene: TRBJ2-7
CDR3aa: CATSRVLGQDYEQYF
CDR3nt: TGTGCCACCAGCAGAGTTCTCGGGCAGGACTACGAGCAGTACTTC

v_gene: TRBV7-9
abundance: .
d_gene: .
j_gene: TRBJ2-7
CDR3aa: CATSVAYEQYF
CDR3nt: TGTGCCACCTCGGTGGCCTACGAGCAGTACTTC

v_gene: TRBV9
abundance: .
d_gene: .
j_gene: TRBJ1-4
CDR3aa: CASSVAEALSF
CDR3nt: TGTGCCAGCAGCGTAGCGGAGGCCTTGTCTTTT

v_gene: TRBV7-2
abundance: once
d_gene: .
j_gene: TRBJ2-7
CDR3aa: CASSLAGGGSYEQYF
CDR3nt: TGTGCCAGCAGCTTAGCCGGGGGCGGGTCCTACGAGCAGTACTTC